Shown below are 9 T cell receptor beta chains from a single sample sequenced in a study of early T cells in non-severe SARS-CoV-2 infection. Using its own MiXCR run on the 5' RACE reads, TCRdb lists one record per CDR3 protein. The table records tens of thousands of distinct CDR3 sequences, over 4.5% of them present only once. The sequenced material came from whole blood. The receptors were gathered from an adult who was a healthcare worker with PCR-confirmed SARS-CoV-2 infection or an uninfected control (not recorded which).

In this sample, this clonotype turned up many times. The rearrangement uses TRBV9 and TRBJ2-1, with D maybe TRBD1 (6 bases). Germline V gene data show CDR1 as SGDLS and CDR2 as YYNGEE. There are 13 residues in the CDR3. V was pared by 1 base and J by 6 bases, with 8 bases between. Here the CDR3 reads CASSVIGGNEQFF. CDR3 DNA sequence: TGTGCCAGCAGCGTAATAGGGGGCAATGAGCAGTTCTTC.

This sequence joins TRBV10-3 and TRBJ1-3; the match to TRBD1 covers 7 bases. Germline V CDR1 and CDR2: ENHRY, SYGVKD. Trimming cost V 3 bases and J 2 bases; bases outside gene matches: 4. The CDR3 is made up of 15 amino acids. CDR3 nucleotides: TGTGCCATCAGTGACGCAGACAGGGCTGGAAACACCATATATTTT. It codes for CAISDADRAGNTIYF.

This clonotype was seen many times. The CDR3 is CSARGYRTSGSLYEQYF. DNA of the CDR3: TGCAGTGCTAGAGGATACAGGACTAGCGGGAGTCTATACGAGCAGTACTTC. V and J are TRBV20-1 and TRBJ2-7; TRBD2 matches 13 bases. CDR3 length: 17 residues. CDR1 DFQATT and CDR2 SNEGSKA come from the germline V gene (reference sequence). Unmatched junction bases numbered 10, after V lost 1 base and J lost 4 bases.

At least ten counts were recorded for this clonotype. V usage is TRBV6-5 and J usage is TRBJ2-7, with TRBD1 matching over 8 bases. The CDR3 contains 15 residues. Germline V gene sequence: CDR1 MNHEY, CDR2 SVGAGI. With V trimmed by 6 bases and J by 5 bases, 12 bases remained unmatched. The CDR3 loop reads CASSPVDRVSDEQYF. CDR3 in DNA: TGTGCCAGCAGCCCCGTGGACAGGGTCTCGGACGAGCAGTACTTC.

This clonotype was counted many times. The chain carries TRBV2 and TRBJ2-7, with 13 bases identical to TRBD2. CDR3 size: 15 residues. V trimming: 10 bases; J trimming: 6 bases; junction bases outside the gene matches: 12. Germline CDR1 is SNHLY and CDR2 is FYNNEI. The CDR3 spells CAIRLAGGLFGEQYF. DNA of the CDR3: TGTGCCATCCGACTAGCGGGAGGCCTTTTCGGCGAGCAGTACTTC. The variable domain in full, completed from reference TRBV2 and TRBJ2-7, reads EPEVTQTPSHQVTQMGQEVILRCVPISNHLYFYWYRQILGQKVEFLVSFYNNEISEKSEIFDDQFSVERPDGSNFTLKIRSTKLEDSAMYFCAIRLAGGLFGEQYFGPGTRLTVT.

The table lists this clonotype with many counts. V and J are TRBV2 and TRBJ1-2; D ambiguous. Trimming left V 1 base short and J 8 bases short, with 17 bases between. The CDR3 is 15 residues long. Germline CDR1 SNHLY, CDR2 FYNNEI. The CDR3, as DNA: TGTGCCAGCAGTGAAGTGACGGCCCCAGGCGGCGGCTACACCTTC. The encoded protein is CASSEVTAPGGGYTF.

This clonotype was detected many times. The chain joins TRBV18 to TRBJ2-7; D uncertain. The CDR3 spans 15 residues. The germline V and J ends were trimmed by 3 bases and 0 bases, with 12 bases remaining between them. Germline CDR1 reads KGHSH; CDR2 reads LQKENI. CDR3 sequence (DNA): TGTGCCAGCTCACCTAGCCAGGCTAGCTCCTACGAGCAGTACTTC. Protein product: CASSPSQASSYEQYF.

This clonotype was picked up many times. The V and J genes are TRBV2 and TRBJ2-6; D remains unclear. This CDR3 is 14 amino acids long. Germline loops: CDR1 SNHLY, CDR2 FYNNEI. Trimming stripped 4 bases from V and 2 bases from J, with 6 bases between. As DNA, the CDR3 is TGTGCCAGCAGTGGGCATACTGGGGCCAACGTCCTGACTTTC. Its protein is CASSGHTGANVLTF.

The CDR3 spells CSVEWGGSYEQYF. CDR3 DNA sequence: TGCAGCGTTGAGTGGGGCGGTTCCTACGAGCAGTACTTC. The chain employs TRBV29-1 and TRBJ2-7; a weak D match, TRBD1 (5 bases). Trimming stripped 3 bases from V and 1 base from J, with 10 bases between. Germline lookup yields CDR1 SQVTM and CDR2 ANQGSEA. This CDR3 spans 13 amino acids.